By sample fraction, the clone carrying this T cell receptor (beta chain) is large (0.1 to 1%). The target antigen is unknown. This record belongs to a study of circulating CD8 cells and anti-PD-1 response in melanoma. Study summary: Of approximately 13 patients, seven got anti-PD-1 first and six had prior therapy. Non-responders showed stable or progressive disease; responders showed complete or partial response. Notes on the study in general: Previously treated and treatment-naive patients were pooled together.

The QIAseq Immune Repertoire TCR panel built the libraries from approximately 15 ng of total RNA. TCRdb fed the reads into MiXCR, producing one record per CDR3 protein. The sample contains over 900 distinct CDR3 sequences, over 9.5% of which appear only once. Four subsets defined by PD-1 and/or TIGIT were sorted from live CD3+CD8+TCRalphabeta+ cells. This CDR3 is built from 12 residues. V gave up 3 bases and J gave up 4 bases, with 4 bases separating them. The clonotype originates from a human donor with melanoma. The material sequenced was CD8+ T cells from PBMCs, taken at baseline or after one month of anti-PD-1 therapy (not recorded which). The chain recombines TRBV12-3 or TRBV12-4 with TRBJ2-1; D gene unclear. The CDR3 loop reads CASSFIYNEQFF. CDR3 DNA sequence: TGTGCCAGCAGTTTTATTTACAATGAGCAGTTCTTC.